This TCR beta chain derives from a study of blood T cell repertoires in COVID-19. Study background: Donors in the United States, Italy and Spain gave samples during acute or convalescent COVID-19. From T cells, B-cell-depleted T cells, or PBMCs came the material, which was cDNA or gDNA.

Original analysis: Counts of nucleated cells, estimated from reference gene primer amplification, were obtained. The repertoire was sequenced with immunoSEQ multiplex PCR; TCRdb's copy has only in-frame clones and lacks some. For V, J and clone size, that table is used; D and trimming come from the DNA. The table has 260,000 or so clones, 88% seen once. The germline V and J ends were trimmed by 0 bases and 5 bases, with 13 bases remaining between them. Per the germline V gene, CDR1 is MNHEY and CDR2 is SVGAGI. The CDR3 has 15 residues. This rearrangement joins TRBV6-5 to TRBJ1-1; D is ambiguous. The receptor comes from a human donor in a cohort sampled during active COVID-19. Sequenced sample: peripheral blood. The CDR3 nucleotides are TGTGCCAGCAGTTACTCCGGTGAGGGAGGAACTGAAGCTTTCTTT. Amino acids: CASSYSGEGGTEAFF.